This TCR beta chain derives from a study of cytomegalovirus exposure and HLA in healthy donors. Findings of the study overall: In an earlier analysis, in some 500 donors, most V segments appeared productive either ~87% or ~30% of the time. Later analysis indicated greater clonal expansion among HLA-associated TCR beta chains than among equally common other chains.

60 Vbeta and 13 Jbeta primers were used in PCR. This table comes from immunoSEQ multiplex PCR, and its TCRdb copy is limited to in-frame clones, with some not included. The data show 30,000 to 40,000 clones, about 79% seen once. Germline assignment: CDR1 SGHAT and CDR2 FQDESV (reference sequence). The CDR3 runs to 13 residues. V was pared by 3 bases and J by 6 bases, with 11 bases between. Concerning this clone: Its antigen is unidentified.

The sequenced sample consisted of PBMCs. The chain recombines TRBV11-1 with TRBJ2-5; D unclear. The receptor comes from a woman between 18 and 29 years old in good health and CMV-seronegative. The CDR3 loop reads CASSFFGVKTQYF. CDR3 in DNA: TGTGCCAGCAGCTTTTTCGGTGTTAAGACCCAGTACTTC.